The present TCR beta chain was sequenced within a study of Graves' ophthalmopathy and Graves' hyperthyroidism. Study results and limitations: Predictions made by the model for ophthalmopathy progression reached 70.59% sensitivity and almost 75% specificity.

In the case of this clonotype: Its antigen is still unknown.

Beta-chain TCR CDR3 regions were amplified from RNA transcripts. RT-PCR was first run with HTBI primers, then multiplex PCR in a second round. TCRdb re-derived calls from the multiplex PCR reads in MiXCR, one entry per CDR3 protein. This sample has more than 1,000,000 distinct CDR3 sequences, with less than 45% found just once. Hyperthyroidism patients were newly diagnosed, under 2 months' duration, aged 18 to 65. Trimming removed 1 base from V and 5 bases from J; junction bases left unmatched: 9. The CDR3 has 15 amino acids. Germline CDR1 reads DFQATT; CDR2 reads SNEGSKA (reference sequence). The sequenced sample consisted of peripheral blood or thyroid tissue (not recorded which). The rearrangement uses TRBV20-1 and TRBJ2-3; the match to TRBD2 covers 7 bases. The TCR sequence derives from an adult man with Graves' hyperthyroidism. CDR3 bases: TGCAGTGCTAGAGGCCCTAGCGGACGCGTAGATACGCAGTATTTT. Encoded protein: CSARGPSGRVDTQYF.